The TCR beta chain described here comes from a study of long-term antiretroviral therapy in people with HIV. About the study: The 2015 immediate-ART recommendation came about a decade after the earliest samples.

A v3.0 immunoSEQ assay was performed at survey level. The protocol was immunoSEQ multiplex PCR, while the TCRdb copy is restricted to in-frame clones and leaves out a portion. The sample records around 30,000 clones, approximately 95% being singletons. The CDR3 is 15 residues long. Germline CDR1 is KGHSH and CDR2 is LQKENI. The junction had 9 bases not matched to a gene; V was cut back by 6 bases and J by 6 bases. Overall study results and limits: The data indicate that diversity increased after ART but remained below transplant donor controls. From the mid-2000s to the late 2010s, blood was obtained, possibly while participants received older ART regimens. Control repertoires displayed wider CDR3 length ranges than the HIV repertoires.

On this clone itself: No antigen is known for it.

This rearrangement joins TRBV18 to TRBJ2-1, with TRBD1 identical over 9 bases. Sequencing used unsorted PBMCs, obtained 5.3 years after starting antiretroviral therapy. The source of this sequence is a man aged 25-45 years with HIV. CDR3 nucleotide sequence: TGTGCCAGCTCTCCCCGGGACAGGGCCTCCAATGAGCAGTTCTTC. Encoded protein: CASSPRDRASNEQFF.